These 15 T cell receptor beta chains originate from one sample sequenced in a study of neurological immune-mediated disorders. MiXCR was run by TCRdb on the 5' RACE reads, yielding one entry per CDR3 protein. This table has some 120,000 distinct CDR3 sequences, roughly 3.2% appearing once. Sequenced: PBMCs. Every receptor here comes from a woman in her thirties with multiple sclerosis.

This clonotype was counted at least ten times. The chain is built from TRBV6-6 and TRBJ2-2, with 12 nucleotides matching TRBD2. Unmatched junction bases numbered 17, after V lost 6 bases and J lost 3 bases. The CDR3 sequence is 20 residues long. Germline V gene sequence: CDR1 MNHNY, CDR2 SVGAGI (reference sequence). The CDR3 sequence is CASSELGPSGRARYTGELFF. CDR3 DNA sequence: TGTGCCAGCAGCGAACTGGGGCCTAGCGGGAGGGCCCGGTACACCGGGGAGCTGTTTTTT.

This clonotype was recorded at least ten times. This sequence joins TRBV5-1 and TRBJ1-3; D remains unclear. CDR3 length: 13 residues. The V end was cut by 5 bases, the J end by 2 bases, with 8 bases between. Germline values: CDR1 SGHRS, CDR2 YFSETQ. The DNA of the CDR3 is TGCGCCAGCAGTGCGGGGACTGGAAACACCATATATTTT. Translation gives CASSAGTGNTIYF.

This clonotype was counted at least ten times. This CDR3 reads CASRSTTGEQFF. DNA of the CDR3: TGTGCCAGCAGATCAACGACTGGCGAGCAGTTCTTC. The chain combines TRBV6-1 with TRBJ2-1; no definite D call. V dropped 6 bases and J dropped 10 bases, with 13 bases sitting between them. CDR3 size: 12 residues. Germline loops: CDR1 MNHNS, CDR2 SASEGT.

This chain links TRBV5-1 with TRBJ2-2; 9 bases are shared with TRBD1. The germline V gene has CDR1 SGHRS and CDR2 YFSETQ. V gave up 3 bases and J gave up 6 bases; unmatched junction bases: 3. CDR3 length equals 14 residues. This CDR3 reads CASSSRTGAGELFF. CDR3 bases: TGCGCCAGCAGCTCCCGGACAGGGGCCGGGGAGCTGTTTTTT.

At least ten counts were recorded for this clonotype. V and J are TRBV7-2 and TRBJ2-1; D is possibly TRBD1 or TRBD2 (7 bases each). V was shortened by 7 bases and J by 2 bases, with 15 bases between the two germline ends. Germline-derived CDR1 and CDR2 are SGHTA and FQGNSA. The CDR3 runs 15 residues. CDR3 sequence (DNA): TGTGCCAGCACCGAGCGGGACAGTACCTACAATGAGCAGTTCTTC. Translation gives CASTERDSTYNEQFF. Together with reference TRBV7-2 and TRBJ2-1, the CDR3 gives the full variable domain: GAGVSQSPSNKVTEKGKDVELRCDPISGHTALYWYRQSLGQGLEFLIYFQGNSAPDKSGLPSDRFSAERTGGSVSTLTIQRTQQEDSAVYLCASTERDSTYNEQFFGPGTRLTVL.

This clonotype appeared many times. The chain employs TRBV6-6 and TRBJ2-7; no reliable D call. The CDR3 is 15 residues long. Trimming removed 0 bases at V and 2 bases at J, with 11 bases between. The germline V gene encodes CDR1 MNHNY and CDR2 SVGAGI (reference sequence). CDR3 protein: CASSYSSGSTYEQYF. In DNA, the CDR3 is TGTGCCAGCAGTTACTCGAGTGGCAGTACCTACGAGCAGTACTTC.

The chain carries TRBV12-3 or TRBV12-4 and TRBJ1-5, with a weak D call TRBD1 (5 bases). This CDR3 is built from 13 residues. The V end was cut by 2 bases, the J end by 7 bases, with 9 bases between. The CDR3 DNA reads TGTGCCAGCAGTTTACAGGGTAGACAGCCCCAGCATTTT. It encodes CASSLQGRQPQHF.

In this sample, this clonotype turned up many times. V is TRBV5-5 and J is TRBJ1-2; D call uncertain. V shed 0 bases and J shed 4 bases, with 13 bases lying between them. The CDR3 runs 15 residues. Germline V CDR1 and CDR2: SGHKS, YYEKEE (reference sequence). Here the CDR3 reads CASSLGATFPYGYTF. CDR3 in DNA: TGTGCCAGCAGCTTGGGTGCAACATTCCCCTATGGCTACACCTTC.

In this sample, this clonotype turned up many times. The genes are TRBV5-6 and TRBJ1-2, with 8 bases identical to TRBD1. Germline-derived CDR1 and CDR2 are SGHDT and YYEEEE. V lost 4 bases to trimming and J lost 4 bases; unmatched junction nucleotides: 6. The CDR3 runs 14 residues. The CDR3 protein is CASSGTTGGYGYTF. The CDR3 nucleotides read TGTGCCAGCAGCGGTACCACAGGGGGCTATGGCTACACCTTC.

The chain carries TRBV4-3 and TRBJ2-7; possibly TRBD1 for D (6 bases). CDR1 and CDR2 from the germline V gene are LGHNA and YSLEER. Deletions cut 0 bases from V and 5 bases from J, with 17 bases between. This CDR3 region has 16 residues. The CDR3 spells CASSQDRGTPLNEQYF. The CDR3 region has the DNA TGCGCCAGCAGCCAAGATAGGGGGACCCCGTTGAACGAGCAGTACTTC.

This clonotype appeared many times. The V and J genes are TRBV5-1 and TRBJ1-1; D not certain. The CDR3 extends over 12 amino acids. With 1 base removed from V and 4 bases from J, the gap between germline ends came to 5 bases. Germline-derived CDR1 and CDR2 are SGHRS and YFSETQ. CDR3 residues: CASSLTSTEAFF. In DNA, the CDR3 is TGCGCCAGCAGCTTGACGAGCACTGAAGCTTTCTTT.

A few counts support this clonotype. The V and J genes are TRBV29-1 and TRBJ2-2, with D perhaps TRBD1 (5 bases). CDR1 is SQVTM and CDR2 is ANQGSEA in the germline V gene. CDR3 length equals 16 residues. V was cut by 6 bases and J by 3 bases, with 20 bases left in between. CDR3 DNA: TGCAGCGTGCACACAAATGGGGCGATTGACACCGGGGAGCTGTTTTTT. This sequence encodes CSVHTNGAIDTGELFF.

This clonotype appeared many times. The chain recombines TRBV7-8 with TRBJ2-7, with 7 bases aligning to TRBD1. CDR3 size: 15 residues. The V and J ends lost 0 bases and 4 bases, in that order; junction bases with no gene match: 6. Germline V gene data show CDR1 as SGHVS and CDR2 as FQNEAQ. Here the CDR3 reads CASSLAGTASYEQYF. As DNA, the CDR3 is TGTGCCAGCAGCTTAGCCGGGACAGCGTCGTACGAGCAGTACTTC.

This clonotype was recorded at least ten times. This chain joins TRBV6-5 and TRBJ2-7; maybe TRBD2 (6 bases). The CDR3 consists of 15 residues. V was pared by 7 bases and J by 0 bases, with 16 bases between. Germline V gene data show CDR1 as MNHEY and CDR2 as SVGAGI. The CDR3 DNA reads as TGTGCCAGCAAAAGACGGGGGATCACCTCCTACGAGCAGTACTTC. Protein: CASKRRGITSYEQYF.

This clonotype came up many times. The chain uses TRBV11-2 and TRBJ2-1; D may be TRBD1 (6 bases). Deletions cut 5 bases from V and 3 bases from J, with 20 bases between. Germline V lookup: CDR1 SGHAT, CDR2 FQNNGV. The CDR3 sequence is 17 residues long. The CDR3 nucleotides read TGTGCCAGCAGCCCATCCGAGGGGGACAATGGCTACAATGAGCAGTTCTTC. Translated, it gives CASSPSEGDNGYNEQFF.